The rows below give T cell receptor beta chains drawn from one sample of a study of shared clonotypes between healthy human individuals. Repertoires were generated with immunoSEQ multiplex PCR, while TCRdb's copy carries only in-frame clones and drops some. Of a few million clones in the sample, just over 90% were seen once. The source material was naive CD4+ T cells sorted from blood. The receptors come from a man aged 18 to 30 in good health. Both conserved end residues are part of each CDR3. Fields, in order: J gene, clone size, D gene, V gene, CDR3 DNA, CDR3 protein. D genes are given only for firm matches. Expanded clones get a size class; other rows say once, few or many, or leave the size out.

J gene: TRBJ1-1
clone size: once
D gene: NA
V gene: TRBV2
CDR3 DNA: TGTGCCAGCAGAGCTCAGGGGAACACTGAAGCTTTCTTT
CDR3 protein: CASRAQGNTEAFF

J gene: TRBJ1-5
clone size: NA
D gene: NA
V gene: TRBV28
CDR3 DNA: TGTGCCAGCAGTTTTCAGGGGCCCACTTCCAATCAGCCCCAGCATTTT
CDR3 protein: CASSFQGPTSNQPQHF

J gene: TRBJ1-5
clone size: NA
D gene: NA
V gene: TRBV28
CDR3 DNA: TGTGCCAGCAGTTCGGGGGGGGCAGGGCCCCAGCATTTT
CDR3 protein: CASSSGGAGPQHF

J gene: TRBJ2-7
clone size: NA
D gene: NA
V gene: TRBV5-1
CDR3 DNA: TGCGCCAGCAGCTTGTCGTTCTACGAGCAGTACTTC
CDR3 protein: CASSLSFYEQYF

J gene: TRBJ2-7
clone size: few
D gene: NA
V gene: TRBV6-1
CDR3 DNA: TGTGCAACGACCGGGGGTACCTTCTACGAGCAGTACTTC
CDR3 protein: CATTGGTFYEQYF

J gene: TRBJ2-7
clone size: NA
D gene: TRBD2
V gene: TRBV7-9
CDR3 DNA: TGTGCCAGCAGCCTCAGCGGGGGGGTCCCCTACGAGCAGTACTTC
CDR3 protein: CASSLSGGVPYEQYF

J gene: TRBJ2-7
clone size: NA
D gene: NA
V gene: TRBV6-1
CDR3 DNA: TGTGCCAGCAGTGAATCCGGTTACGAGCAGTACTTC
CDR3 protein: CASSESGYEQYF

J gene: TRBJ1-5
clone size: NA
D gene: NA
V gene: TRBV11-2
CDR3 DNA: TGTGCCAGCAGCTTGAGGGGCTATAGCAATCAGCCCCAGCATTTT
CDR3 protein: CASSLRGYSNQPQHF

J gene: TRBJ2-1
clone size: once
D gene: NA
V gene: TRBV7-2
CDR3 DNA: TGTGCCAGCAGCGTCACAGGGAGCAGCACCAATGAGCAGTTCTTC
CDR3 protein: CASSVTGSSTNEQFF

J gene: TRBJ2-7
clone size: NA
D gene: TRBD2
V gene: TRBV19
CDR3 DNA: TGTGCCAGTAATCCAGCGGGAGCCCCCTACGAGCAGTACTTC
CDR3 protein: CASNPAGAPYEQYF

J gene: TRBJ2-2
clone size: NA
D gene: NA
V gene: TRBV6-6
CDR3 DNA: TGTGCCAGCAGTTACCCCAACGGGGAGCTGTTTTTT
CDR3 protein: CASSYPNGELFF